Shown below are 6 T cell receptor beta chains from a single sample sequenced in a study of control samples from healthy donors and cancer patients. Sequencing used immunoSEQ multiplex PCR; TCRdb keeps in-frame clones, though not all of them. The sample lists around 140,000 clones; roughly nine tenths were seen once. Sequenced: PBMCs. These receptors originate from a man aged 50 to 59 with head and neck cancer.

Regarding this clone: At one end, the junction sequence differs from germline, possibly due to a read error. The chain joins TRBV6-5 to TRBJ2-1; possible D gene TRBD1, 6 bases. CDR1 and CDR2 from the germline V gene are MNHEY and SVGAGI. The CDR3 consists of 15 residues. The DNA for the CDR3 is TGTGCCAGCACTTACTACAGGGACTCCTACAATGAGCAGTTCTTC. Translating it yields CASTYYRDSYNEQFF.

The gene calls are TRBV11-2 and TRBJ2-7, with D possibly matching TRBD1 (6 bases). Trimming took 3 bases from V and 3 from J, leaving 12 bases between them. Germline CDR1 reads SGHAT; CDR2 reads FQNNGV. This CDR3 contains 14 residues. CDR3 protein: CASSFGTQNYEQYF. In DNA form, the CDR3 reads TGTGCCAGCAGCTTCGGGACACAGAACTACGAGCAGTACTTC.

The chain links TRBV5-1 to TRBJ2-3, with 7 bases fitting TRBD2. The CDR3 totals 14 residues. J gave up 2 bases and V 5 bases, and 5 bases lay outside the gene matches. Germline V gives CDR1 SGHRS, CDR2 YFSETQ. DNA of the CDR3: TGCGCCAGCAGAAGACTAGCAACCACAGATACGCAGTATTTT. Translation gives CASRRLATTDTQYF.

To note about this clone: Other DNA sequences in the same sample also yield this CDR3. This rearrangement joins TRBV7-2 to TRBJ2-1, with TRBD2 identical over 10 bases. This CDR3 is built from 15 residues. The V and J ends lost 3 bases and 5 bases, in that order; junction bases with no gene match: 4. Germline values: CDR1 SGHTA, CDR2 FQGNSA. Here the CDR3 reads CASSLTSGRHNEQFF. As DNA, the CDR3 is TGTGCCAGCAGCTTGACTAGCGGGCGACACAATGAGCAGTTCTTC. Full variable domain (missing parts from reference TRBV7-2 and TRBJ2-1): GAGVSQSPSNKVTEKGKDVELRCDPISGHTALYWYRQSLGQGLEFLIYFQGNSAPDKSGLPSDRFSAERTGGSVSTLTIQRTQQEDSAVYLCASSLTSGRHNEQFFGPGTRLTVL.

The V call is TRBV6-6, the J call TRBJ2-2; 15 nucleotides align to TRBD2. Germline values: CDR1 MNHNY, CDR2 SVGAGI (reference sequence). The V segment lost 6 bases and the J segment 0 bases; nucleotides outside the gene matches: 11. The CDR3 totals 20 residues. The CDR3 nucleotides read TGTGCCAGCAGCCACGGACTAGCGGGAGGGCCTATCCCGAACACCGGGGAGCTGTTTTTT. Its protein product is CASSHGLAGGPIPNTGELFF.

In its sample, this clone was seen once. The V and J genes are TRBV3-1 (or the pseudogene TRBV3-2) and TRBJ1-2; D is unresolved. The CDR3 has 14 amino acids. V lost 0 bases to trimming and J lost 4 bases, with 9 bases between them. Germline lookup yields CDR1 LGHDT and CDR2 YNNKEL (reference sequence). DNA of the CDR3: TGTGCCAGCAGCCAAGATGAGGATTTCTATGGCTACACCTTC. This encodes CASSQDEDFYGYTF.